A selection of T cell receptor beta chains follows, all from one sample in a study of blood T cell repertoires in COVID-19. Method: immunoSEQ multiplex PCR; TCRdb's copy keeps in-frame clones and lacks some. This sample carries around 190,000 clones, 75% to 85% of them seen once, and the ten largest clones take roughly 11%. The sample consisted of peripheral blood. The receptors originated from a woman in her forties with COVID-19, enrolled during active disease. Both conserved end residues are trimmed from each CDR3. Clone size, where shown, is once, few, many, or a class for clones that have expanded.

J: TRBJ2-2; V: TRBV10-2; size: NA; CDR3: ASSEAGTSGVQYTGELF
J: TRBJ2-7; V: TRBV9; size: NA; CDR3: ASSVDITSYEQY
J: TRBJ2-1; V: TRBV5-1; size: NA; CDR3: ASSFAGNEQF
J: TRBJ2-2; V: TRBV7-9; size: NA; CDR3: ASSPQRDTGELF
J: TRBJ2-2; V: TRBV20-1; size: NA; CDR3: SASLSTGELF
J: TRBJ2-5; V: TRBV11-2; size: NA; CDR3: ASSPRRALTQY
J: TRBJ2-7; V: TRBV3-1/TRBV3-2; size: NA; CDR3: ASSPIGTAYEQY
J: TRBJ1-2; V: TRBV10-2; size: NA; CDR3: ASSESRGGPPYGYT
J: TRBJ2-1; V: TRBV7-9; size: NA; CDR3: ASSLDLAGGAYEQF
J: TRBJ1-4; V: TRBV2; size: few; CDR3: ASTEGQEKLF
J: TRBJ2-1; V: TRBV20-1; size: NA; CDR3: SARAIGEQF
J: TRBJ2-3; V: TRBV19; size: NA; CDR3: ASRTRGDTQY
J: TRBJ2-1; V: TRBV18; size: NA; CDR3: ASSEGTAYNEQF
J: TRBJ2-1; V: TRBV7-3; size: NA; CDR3: ASSQTRGGNNEQF
J: TRBJ1-3; V: TRBV5-1; size: NA; CDR3: ASSLESVSGNTIY
J: TRBJ2-7; V: TRBV5-6; size: NA; CDR3: ASSLNGYEQY
J: TRBJ1-1; V: TRBV19; size: NA; CDR3: ASSKRTGAMNTEAF
J: TRBJ2-6; V: TRBV7-6; size: NA; CDR3: ASSLDLPGANVLT
J: TRBJ1-3; V: TRBV19; size: NA; CDR3: ASSIAGGERSGNTIY
J: TRBJ2-1; V: TRBV6-5; size: NA; CDR3: ASSYSSWAEQF
J: TRBJ2-5; V: TRBV9; size: NA; CDR3: ASSPGVWETQY
J: TRBJ2-5; V: TRBV5-5; size: NA; CDR3: ASSLSTVEETQY
J: TRBJ2-2; V: TRBV5-1; size: NA; CDR3: ASSPPAGDTGELF
J: TRBJ2-6; V: TRBV3-1/TRBV3-2; size: NA; CDR3: ASSQASGASGANVLT
J: TRBJ1-5; V: TRBV7-8; size: once; CDR3: ASSADILNQPQH
J: TRBJ2-7; V: TRBV10-2; size: NA; CDR3: ASRAGLAGIEQY
J: TRBJ1-5; V: TRBV10-3; size: NA; CDR3: AILQGGVRQPQH
J: TRBJ1-1; V: TRBV7-9; size: NA; CDR3: ASSLRENTEAF
J: TRBJ1-5; V: TRBV7-2; size: NA; CDR3: ASSKDRDQPQH
J: TRBJ1-5; V: TRBV19; size: NA; CDR3: ASSIENRNQPQH
J: TRBJ1-2; V: TRBV7-9; size: NA; CDR3: ASSLGPSGQDNGYT
J: TRBJ2-3; V: TRBV27; size: NA; CDR3: ASIASGLLTPTQY
J: TRBJ2-4; V: TRBV18; size: NA; CDR3: ASSPPGQGMSIQY
J: TRBJ2-7; V: TRBV27; size: NA; CDR3: ASANQGLAGYEQY
J: TRBJ1-1; V: TRBV7-9; size: NA; CDR3: ASSPRGSTEAF
J: TRBJ2-7; V: TRBV27; size: NA; CDR3: ASSHIGLAGSEQY
J: TRBJ2-1; V: TRBV25-1; size: NA; CDR3: ASSLDEQF
J: TRBJ2-7; V: TRBV5-1; size: NA; CDR3: ASSLGQSYEQY
J: TRBJ1-6; V: TRBV7-3; size: NA; CDR3: ASSLTGGQNSPLH
J: TRBJ1-5; V: TRBV28; size: NA; CDR3: ASSLANQPQH
J: TRBJ2-5; V: TRBV28; size: NA; CDR3: ASTPRDRGEETQY
J: TRBJ2-3; V: TRBV29-1; size: NA; CDR3: SVGRTGTTTDTQY
J: TRBJ2-7; V: TRBV15; size: NA; CDR3: ATSRGLEGLYEQY
J: TRBJ2-7; V: TRBV20-1; size: NA; CDR3: SASVARPLSYEQY
J: TRBJ2-1; V: TRBV12-5; size: NA; CDR3: ASGPGGLSSNEQF
J: TRBJ1-6; V: TRBV2; size: few; CDR3: ASAPSGSSYNSPLH
J: TRBJ2-7; V: TRBV4-1; size: NA; CDR3: ASSQSGGVGYEQY
J: TRBJ1-3; V: TRBV10-2; size: NA; CDR3: ASSELGGLGNTIY
J: TRBJ1-5; V: TRBV19; size: NA; CDR3: ASSKTAWSNQPQH